One sample yielded the 8 T cell receptor beta chains listed below, sequenced in a study of blood T cell repertoires in COVID-19. TCRdb's table, derived via immunoSEQ multiplex PCR, lists solely in-frame clones and lacks some. The sample carries about 230,000 clones, 83% recorded once. Sequenced sample: peripheral blood. The receptors derive from a man aged 80 or over with acute or convalescent COVID-19.

This clone was seen a single time. J is TRBJ1-6 and V is TRBV3-1 (or the pseudogene TRBV3-2); 8 bases agree with TRBD1. The trim removed 4 bases at V and 5 bases at J, leaving 7 bases unmatched. The CDR3 has 16 residues. Germline V CDR1 and CDR2: LGHDT, YNNKEL (reference sequence). This CDR3 is CASSPAGTGHNSPLHF. CDR3 bases: TGTGCCAGCAGCCCGGCCGGGACAGGACATAATTCACCCCTCCACTTT.

The chain is built from TRBV3-1 (or the pseudogene TRBV3-2) and TRBJ2-3; no firm D call. Trimming shortened V by 2 bases and J by 3 bases, and 6 bases separated the two germline ends. CDR3 length: 13 amino acids. Germline V lookup: CDR1 LGHDT, CDR2 YNNKEL (reference sequence). CDR3 in DNA: TGTGCCAGCAGCCAATCGACAACAGATACGCAGTATTTT. Its protein is CASSQSTTDTQYF.

The gene calls are TRBV6-1 and TRBJ1-4; D not certain. Deletions cut 1 base from V and 4 bases from J, with 7 bases between. This CDR3 region has 14 residues. Germline V gives CDR1 MNHNS, CDR2 SASEGT. The CDR3 reads CASSEERRNEKLFF. As DNA, the CDR3 is TGTGCCAGCAGTGAAGAGCGACGTAATGAAAAACTGTTTTTT.

This chain uses TRBV7-3 with TRBJ2-1; 8 positions match TRBD2. The CDR3 has 16 residues. Germline V gene data show CDR1 as SGHTA and CDR2 as FQGTGA. Unmatched junction bases numbered 3, after V lost 2 bases and J lost 0 bases. The CDR3 region is CASSLLAGLSYNEQFF. The CDR3 region has the DNA TGTGCCAGCAGCTTACTAGCGGGCCTCTCCTACAATGAGCAGTTCTTC.

V is TRBV10-3 and J is TRBJ1-2, with 7 bases matching TRBD1. There are 12 residues in the CDR3. Per germline, CDR1 ENHRY and CDR2 SYGVKD. J gave up 8 bases and V 6 bases, and 6 bases lay outside the gene matches. In DNA form, the CDR3 reads TGTGCCATCAGACTAACAGGGGAGGGCTACACCTTC. Its protein is CAIRLTGEGYTF.

A note on this clone: Other DNA variants within this sample encode the same CDR3. As DNA, the CDR3 is TGCAGTGCTAGAGTCTTAGAGACCCAGTACTTC. It codes for CSARVLETQYF. The rearrangement uses TRBV20-1 and TRBJ2-5; no clear D. The CDR3 has 11 amino acids. Germline lookup yields CDR1 DFQATT and CDR2 SNEGSKA (reference sequence). The germline V and J ends were trimmed by 1 base and 4 bases, with 4 bases remaining between them.

The gene calls are TRBV19 and TRBJ2-1, with D maybe TRBD2 (6 bases). CDR3 length: 15 residues. Trimming took 4 bases from V and 5 from J, leaving 15 bases between them. From germline, CDR1 is LNHDA and CDR2 SQIVND (reference sequence). The CDR3, as DNA: TGTGCCAGTAGTACTGTGACTAGGATCGACAATGAGCAGTTCTTC. Its protein product is CASSTVTRIDNEQFF.

The chain uses TRBV2 and TRBJ1-1; D is ambiguous. The V gene's germline CDR1 is SNHLY and CDR2 FYNNEI. The CDR3 has 13 amino acids. The germline V and J ends were trimmed by 3 bases and 4 bases, with 9 bases remaining between them. This CDR3 is CASSDLRFTEAFF. In nucleotides, the CDR3 is TGTGCCAGCAGTGACCTCCGGTTCACTGAAGCTTTCTTT.